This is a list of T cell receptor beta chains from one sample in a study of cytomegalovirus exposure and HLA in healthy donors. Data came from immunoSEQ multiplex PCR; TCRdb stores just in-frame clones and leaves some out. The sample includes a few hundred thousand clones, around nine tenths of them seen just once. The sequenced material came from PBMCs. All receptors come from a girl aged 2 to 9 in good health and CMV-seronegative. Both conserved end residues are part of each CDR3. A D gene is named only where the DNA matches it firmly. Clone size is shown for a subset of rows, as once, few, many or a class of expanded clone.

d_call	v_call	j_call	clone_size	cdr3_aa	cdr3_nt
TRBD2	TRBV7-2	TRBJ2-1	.	CASSGSGGANEQFF	TGTGCCAGCAGCGGCAGCGGGGGGGCCAATGAGCAGTTCTTC
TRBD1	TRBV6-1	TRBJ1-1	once	CASVRGWPEAFF	TGTGCCAGCGTCAGGGGGTGGCCTGAAGCTTTCTTT
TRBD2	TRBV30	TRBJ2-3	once	CAWTPRTSGGTDTQYF	TGTGCCTGGACTCCACGGACTAGCGGGGGCACAGATACGCAGTATTTT
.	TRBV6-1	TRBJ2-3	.	CASSETVLSNTQYF	TGTGCCAGCAGTGAAACGGTCCTGTCAAATACGCAGTATTTT
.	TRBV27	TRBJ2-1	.	CASSIMVPGNEQFF	TGTGCCAGCAGTATCATGGTCCCCGGCAATGAGCAGTTCTTC
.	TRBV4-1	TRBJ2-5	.	CASSQGDFIGFQETQYF	TGCGCCAGCAGCCAAGGGGACTTTATAGGGTTTCAAGAGACCCAGTACTTC
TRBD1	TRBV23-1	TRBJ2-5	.	CASRGGTGKQETQYF	TGCGCCAGCAGAGGGGGGACAGGGAAACAAGAGACCCAGTACTTC
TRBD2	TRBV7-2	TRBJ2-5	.	CASSLDQLAGGEQYF	TGTGCCAGCAGCTTAGACCAACTAGCGGGAGGGGAGCAGTACTTC
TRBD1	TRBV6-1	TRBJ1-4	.	CASSKPGQGNEKLFF	TGTGCCAGCAGCAAACCGGGACAGGGGAATGAAAAACTGTTTTTT
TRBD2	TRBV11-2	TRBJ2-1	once	CASSSSGYNEQFF	TGTGCCAGCAGCTCTAGCGGCTACAATGAGCAGTTCTTC
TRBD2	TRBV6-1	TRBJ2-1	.	CASSALAGGRYEQFF	TGTGCCAGCAGTGCTTTAGCGGGGGGGCGGTATGAGCAGTTCTTC
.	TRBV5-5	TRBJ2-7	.	CASSLIEGPAYEQYF	TGTGCCAGCAGCTTGATCGAGGGCCCCGCCTACGAGCAGTACTTC
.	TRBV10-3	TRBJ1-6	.	CAISESGGPGNSPLHF	TGTGCCATCAGTGAGTCGGGGGGGCCGGGTAATTCACCCCTCCACTTT
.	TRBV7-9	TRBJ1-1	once	CASSRGGIEAFF	TGTGCCAGCAGTCGGGGAGGCATTGAAGCTTTCTTT
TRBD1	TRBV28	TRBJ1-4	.	CASRGGQGPYWELFF	TGTGCCAGCAGGGGAGGACAGGGCCCCTACTGGGAACTGTTTTTT
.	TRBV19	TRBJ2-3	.	CASSINGFSADTQYF	TGTGCCAGTAGTATTAACGGTTTTTCGGCAGATACGCAGTATTTT